These T cell receptor beta chains were read from a single sample in a study of regulatory T cells in long-lasting Graves disease. TCRdb reanalysed the multiplex PCR reads using MiXCR and keeps one entry per CDR3 protein. Here the sample spans 350,000 to 450,000 distinct CDR3 sequences, approximately 16% being singletons. These data also featured in a second study, about T cells in Graves' hyperthyroidism and ophthalmopathy.

The sample was peripheral blood mononuclear cells (PBMCs), taken at new diagnosis, from a patient treated with antithyroid drugs. These receptor sequences come from a woman between 35 and 50 years old with Graves disease. Each CDR3 is given with its conserved first and last residue.

V gene: TRBV4-1; J gene: TRBJ1-5; CDR3 protein: CASSQEGASNQPQHF
V gene: TRBV20-1; J gene: TRBJ2-1; CDR3 protein: CSASIRISYNEQFF
V gene: TRBV12-5; J gene: TRBJ2-5; CDR3 protein: CASGLVILAGEETQYF
V gene: TRBV20-1; J gene: TRBJ1-5; CDR3 protein: CSARTDPNQPQHF
V gene: TRBV18; J gene: TRBJ2-7; CDR3 protein: CASSPPTVYEQYF
V gene: TRBV28; J gene: TRBJ2-3; CDR3 protein: CASSFELAGGDTQYF
V gene: TRBV11-2; J gene: TRBJ2-1; CDR3 protein: CASSRRGSPYNEQFF
V gene: TRBV5-1; J gene: TRBJ2-2; CDR3 protein: CASSFQRNTGELFF
V gene: TRBV2; J gene: TRBJ2-5; CDR3 protein: CASSALASGLQETQYW
V gene: TRBV7-2; J gene: TRBJ2-7; CDR3 protein: CASSAPYRGAYEQYF
V gene: TRBV20-1; J gene: TRBJ2-7; CDR3 protein: CSARASGSGEQYF
V gene: TRBV28; J gene: TRBJ2-6; CDR3 protein: CASSMPGTGANVLTF
V gene: TRBV12-3/TRBV12-4; J gene: TRBJ1-2; CDR3 protein: CASSFSYYRDGAPANYGYTF
V gene: TRBV5-1; J gene: TRBJ2-7; CDR3 protein: CASSLDPDYEQYF
V gene: TRBV2; J gene: TRBJ2-2; CDR3 protein: CASSVTSGSDGELFF
V gene: TRBV29-1; J gene: TRBJ2-7; CDR3 protein: CSAQLAGGRLEQYF
V gene: TRBV12-3/TRBV12-4; J gene: TRBJ2-2; CDR3 protein: CASSFLGTPGELFF
V gene: TRBV20-1; J gene: TRBJ1-5; CDR3 protein: CSAISREGLGGGRQPQHF
V gene: TRBV20-1; J gene: TRBJ2-2; CDR3 protein: CSARAAGTGSNTGELFF
V gene: TRBV30; J gene: TRBJ1-4; CDR3 protein: CAWRTTGGSEKLFF
V gene: TRBV3-1; J gene: TRBJ2-5; CDR3 protein: CASSHQAERRETQYF
V gene: TRBV3-1; J gene: TRBJ2-7; CDR3 protein: CASSHRPSLPYYEQYF
V gene: TRBV12-3/TRBV12-4; J gene: TRBJ2-7; CDR3 protein: CASSLSGAGVEQYF
V gene: TRBV30; J gene: TRBJ2-1; CDR3 protein: CAWSVERGRIYNEQFF
V gene: TRBV9; J gene: TRBJ2-1; CDR3 protein: CASSVGGGGGPHNEQFF
V gene: TRBV3-1; J gene: TRBJ1-6; CDR3 protein: CASAPGGGFLSPLHF
V gene: TRBV3-1; J gene: TRBJ2-3; CDR3 protein: CASSQGLDADTQYF
V gene: TRBV30; J gene: TRBJ2-6; CDR3 protein: CALPGGSGANVLTF
V gene: TRBV12-3/TRBV12-4; J gene: TRBJ1-4; CDR3 protein: CASSFVISLQATNEKLFF
V gene: TRBV28; J gene: TRBJ2-1; CDR3 protein: CASSFRDEQFF
V gene: TRBV6-1; J gene: TRBJ2-2; CDR3 protein: CASSLRAGSAGELFF
V gene: TRBV12-3/TRBV12-4; J gene: TRBJ1-2; CDR3 protein: CASKEDRAYGYTF
V gene: TRBV5-6; J gene: TRBJ2-7; CDR3 protein: CASSFPGLAFYEQYF
V gene: TRBV28; J gene: TRBJ2-6; CDR3 protein: CASGPSGANVLTF
V gene: TRBV7-8; J gene: TRBJ2-2; CDR3 protein: CASSLRAGGADGELFF
V gene: TRBV7-2; J gene: TRBJ2-3; CDR3 protein: CASSLMNTDTQYF
V gene: TRBV28; J gene: TRBJ1-1; CDR3 protein: CASRTATEAFF